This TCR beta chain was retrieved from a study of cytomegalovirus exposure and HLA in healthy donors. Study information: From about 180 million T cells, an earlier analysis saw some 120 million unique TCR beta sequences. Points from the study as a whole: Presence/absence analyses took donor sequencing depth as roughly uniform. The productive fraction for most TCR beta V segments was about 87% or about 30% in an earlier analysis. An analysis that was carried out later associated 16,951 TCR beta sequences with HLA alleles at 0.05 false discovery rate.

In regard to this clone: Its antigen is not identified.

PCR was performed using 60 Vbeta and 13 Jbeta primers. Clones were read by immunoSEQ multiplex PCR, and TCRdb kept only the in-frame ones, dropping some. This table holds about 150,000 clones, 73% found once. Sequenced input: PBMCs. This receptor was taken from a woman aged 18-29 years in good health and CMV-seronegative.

This chain's CDR3 is CASTPTGGLSDEYF. The CDR3 DNA reads TGTGCCAGCACGCCGACAGGGGGGCTCTCCGACGAGTACTTC. The chain combines TRBV6-5 with TRBJ2-7; 9 bases align to TRBD1. V shed 7 bases and J 11 bases; nucleotides not matched to a gene: 15. This CDR3 is 14 amino acids long. CDR1 is MNHEY, CDR2 SVGAGI, per germline.